These 29 T cell receptor beta chains were sequenced from one sample in a study of blood T cell repertoires in COVID-19. Libraries were prepared by immunoSEQ multiplex PCR; TCRdb keeps only in-frame clonotypes and omits some of them. The sample yields about 310,000 clones, roughly 86% seen once. Sequencing was done on a sample of peripheral blood. The receptors stem from a man between 65 and 85 years old with acute or convalescent COVID-19.

The rearrangement joins TRBV3-1 (or the pseudogene TRBV3-2) to TRBJ1-2, with 11 bases lining up with TRBD1. Germline V gene data show CDR1 as LGHDT and CDR2 as YNNKEL (reference sequence). V was pared by 4 bases and J by 7 bases, with 2 bases of the junction left unmatched. The CDR3 totals 13 residues. The CDR3 sequence: CASSPGTGGGYTF. The CDR3 nucleotides are TGTGCCAGCAGCCCCGGGACAGGGGGTGGCTACACCTTC.

This chain connects TRBV29-1 to TRBJ2-1, with D possibly being TRBD2 (5 bases). Germline loops: CDR1 SQVTM, CDR2 ANQGSEA. The CDR3 has 18 amino acids. The V gene lost 6 bases and the J gene lost 0 bases, with 24 bases spanning the gap. This CDR3 reads CSVTGPGLTVGSYNEQFF. CDR3 coding DNA: TGCAGCGTCACCGGGCCCGGACTTACCGTGGGCTCCTACAATGAGCAGTTCTTC.

V gene TRBV19 combines with J gene TRBJ1-1, with D uncertain. V gave up 5 bases and J gave up 0 bases, with 19 bases separating them. Looked up from germline, CDR1 is LNHDA and CDR2 is SQIVND (reference sequence). The CDR3 runs to 17 residues. The CDR3 bases are TGTGCCAGTAGTCCCCGATTTTCAGATGAAATGAACACTGAAGCTTTCTTT. Its translation is CASSPRFSDEMNTEAFF.

The chain has TRBV24-1 and TRBJ1-1, with D perhaps TRBD1 (5 bases). From germline, CDR1 is KGHDR and CDR2 SFDVKD. CDR3 length equals 14 residues. The V gene lost 3 bases and the J gene lost 5 bases, with 12 bases spanning the gap. CDR3 loop: CATSDPGQTTEAFF. The CDR3, as DNA: TGTGCCACCAGTGATCCCGGACAAACGACTGAAGCTTTCTTT.

The chain combines TRBV3-1 (or the pseudogene TRBV3-2) with TRBJ2-5; the match to TRBD2 covers 7 bases. This CDR3 is 15 amino acids long. V shed 4 bases, J shed 6 bases, and the junction held 11 bases outside the gene matches. The V gene's germline CDR1 is LGHDT and CDR2 YNNKEL (reference sequence). Written as DNA, the CDR3 is TGTGCCAGCAGCCCTCGGGACTATAGGAACCAGACCCAGTACTTC. Translated: CASSPRDYRNQTQYF.

The V call is TRBV9, the J call TRBJ2-7, with TRBD2 matching over 13 bases. Looked up from germline, CDR1 is SGDLS and CDR2 is YYNGEE. The CDR3 extends over 15 amino acids. The trim removed 3 bases at V and 4 bases at J, leaving 4 bases unmatched. This CDR3 reads CASSDGLAGAYEQYF. The CDR3 nucleotides read TGTGCCAGCAGCGACGGACTAGCGGGAGCTTACGAGCAGTACTTC. Looking up the rest from reference TRBV9 and TRBJ2-7 gives the full variable domain: DSGVTQTPKHLITATGQRVTLRCSPRSGDLSVYWYQQSLDQGLQFLIQYYNGEERAKGNILERFSAQQFPDLHSELNLSSLELGDSALYFCASSDGLAGAYEQYFGPGTRLTVT.

The rearrangement joins TRBV5-4 to TRBJ2-3, with TRBD2 matching over 10 bases. The germline gives CDR1 SGHNT, CDR2 YYREEE (reference sequence). V lost 4 bases, J lost 4 bases, and 9 bases stayed unmatched. The CDR3 extends over 16 amino acids. The CDR3: CASSTERGLAPDTQYF. The CDR3, as DNA: TGTGCCAGCAGCACCGAACGGGGACTAGCGCCAGATACGCAGTATTTT.

This sequence joins TRBV5-4 and TRBJ1-1; TRBD1 agrees at 7 bases. V shed 4 bases and J 2 bases; nucleotides not matched to a gene: 8. Germline V CDR1 and CDR2: SGHNT, YYREEE (reference sequence). There are 15 residues in the CDR3. The CDR3 DNA follows: TGTGCCAGCAGCCCAAGGACAGGTTTAAACACTGAAGCTTTCTTT. Translated, it gives CASSPRTGLNTEAFF.

This chain joins TRBV14 and TRBJ1-4, with D possibly being TRBD1 (6 bases). Between the trimmed V and J ends, which lost 5 bases and 7 bases, there was a span of 17 bases. Germline assignment: CDR1 SGHDN and CDR2 FVKESK. The CDR3 spans 15 residues. CDR3 in amino acids: CASSTRDNKGEKLFF. Written as DNA, the CDR3 is TGTGCCAGCAGCACCAGGGACAACAAAGGTGAAAAACTGTTTTTT. Based on the CDR3 plus reference TRBV14 and TRBJ1-4, the full variable domain is EAGVTQFPSHSVIEKGQTVTLRCDPISGHDNLYWYRRVMGKEIKFLLHFVKESKQDESGMPNNRFLAERTGGTYSTLKVQPAELEDSGVYFCASSTRDNKGEKLFFGSGTQLSVL.

This clone was detected only a few times. The chain recombines TRBV10-3 with TRBJ1-1; 7 bases map to TRBD1. Germline V gene data show CDR1 as ENHRY and CDR2 as SYGVKD. The CDR3 is 12 residues long. J was trimmed by 10 bases and V by 2 bases; bases with no gene match: 4. The CDR3 spells CAISEEGAGAFF. CDR3 DNA sequence: TGTGCCATCAGTGAGGAGGGGGCGGGAGCTTTCTTT.

This clone has a handful of counts. Within the sample, other DNA sequences also encode this same CDR3. The rearrangement joins TRBV9 to TRBJ1-3; D remains unclear. Trimming removed 4 bases from V and 1 base from J, with 12 bases in between. The V gene's germline CDR1 is SGDLS and CDR2 YYNGEE. The CDR3 is 15 amino acids. The CDR3, as DNA: TGTGCCAGCAGCCCCAGGCGGGATTCTGGAAACACCATATATTTT. It codes for CASSPRRDSGNTIYF.

This chain joins TRBV7-2 and TRBJ2-7; 11 positions agree with TRBD2. Germline V gene data show CDR1 as SGHTA and CDR2 as FQGNSA. The junction had 4 bases not matched to a gene; V was cut back by 11 bases and J by 1 base. The length of the CDR3 is 13 residues. CDR3 DNA: TGTGCCGAGGGGACTAGCGGTTCCTACGAGCAGTACTTC. Its translation: CAEGTSGSYEQYF.

The chain employs TRBV11-2 and TRBJ2-2, with TRBD2 matching over 11 bases. Per germline, CDR1 SGHAT and CDR2 FQNNGV. V lost 2 bases and J lost 1; bases outside the gene matches: 6. This CDR3 contains 18 residues. This CDR3 reads CASSLSLAGVMNTGELFF. The CDR3 DNA is TGTGCCAGCAGCTTATCACTAGCGGGAGTAATGAACACCGGGGAGCTGTTTTTT. Supplemented by reference TRBV11-2 and TRBJ2-2, the full variable domain reads EAGVAQSPRYKIIEKRQSVAFWCNPISGHATLYWYQQILGQGPKLLIQFQNNGVVDDSQLPKDRFSAERLKGVDSTLKIQPAKLEDSAVYLCASSLSLAGVMNTGELFFGEGSRLTVL.

The chain couples TRBV5-6 to TRBJ1-2; D remains ambiguous. The V gene lost 1 base and the J gene lost 8 bases, with 6 bases spanning the gap. Germline CDR1 is SGHDT and CDR2 is YYEEEE. This CDR3 has 11 residues. The CDR3 nucleotides are TGTGCCAGCAGCTTGCGGAGGGGCTACACCTTC. Its protein product is CASSLRRGYTF.

The V call is TRBV5-1, the J call TRBJ1-3; D unclear. V lost 0 bases to trimming and J lost 4 bases, with 8 bases between them. Germline assignment: CDR1 SGHRS and CDR2 YFSETQ. This CDR3 has 14 amino acids. DNA of the CDR3: TGCGCCAGCAGCTTGGTCCCAGGCGGAAACACCATATATTTT. Translating gives CASSLVPGGNTIYF.

Details on this clone: At one boundary the junction diverges from the germline segment, which might be a read error. For the CDR3, the DNA is TGCGCCAGCCGCCCCTCGAGTAGCGATCAGCCCCAGCATTTT. Residues: CASRPSSSDQPQHF. The chain couples TRBV5-1 to TRBJ1-5, with D unresolved. This CDR3 is 14 amino acids long. Germline V gives CDR1 SGHRS, CDR2 YFSETQ.

The CDR3 here is CASRPGQGGYGYTF. Here the CDR3 DNA reads TGTGCCAGCAGACCGGGACAGGGAGGATATGGCTACACCTTC. The chain links TRBV6-9 to TRBJ1-2, with 9 bases that match TRBD1. Germline CDR1 is MNHGY and CDR2 is SVAAGI. Trimming cost V 6 bases and J 5 bases; bases outside gene matches: 7. The CDR3 totals 14 residues.

J is TRBJ2-2 and V is TRBV30; a possible D gene is TRBD1 (6 bases). The CDR3 runs to 14 residues. The V gene lost 0 bases and the J gene lost 4 bases, with 9 bases spanning the gap. Germline CDR1 is GTSNPN and CDR2 is SVGIG (reference sequence). The CDR3 DNA sequence: TGTGCCTGGAGTGTAATGACAGGCACCGGGGAGCTGTTTTTT. Translation gives CAWSVMTGTGELFF.

DNA of the CDR3: TGTGCCAGCAGTGTAACTAGCGGGGGGGCGTTTTCGTACGAGCAGTACTTC. Protein product: CASSVTSGGAFSYEQYF. J is TRBJ2-7 and V is TRBV6-1; 13 bases fit TRBD2. Germline assignment: CDR1 MNHNS and CDR2 SASEGT. The V segment lost 4 bases and the J segment 4 bases; nucleotides outside the gene matches: 10. This CDR3 has 17 amino acids.

V usage is TRBV5-1 and J usage is TRBJ2-1; possibly TRBD1 for D (6 bases). Germline CDR1 is SGHRS and CDR2 is YFSETQ. V was cut by 4 bases and J by 6 bases, with 11 bases left in between. CDR3 size: 13 residues. As DNA, the CDR3 is TGCGCCAGCAGCCGGGACAATATCAATGAGCAGTTCTTC. Its translation is CASSRDNINEQFF.

V usage is TRBV19 and J usage is TRBJ1-1, with TRBD1 identical over 8 bases. The J segment lost 0 bases and the V segment lost 7 bases, leaving 4 bases of the junction unmatched. Germline V gene sequence: CDR1 LNHDA, CDR2 SQIVND (reference sequence). The CDR3 has 14 residues. The CDR3 DNA reads as TGTGCCAGTATTCAGGACAGGGTGAACACTGAAGCTTTCTTT. The encoded protein is CASIQDRVNTEAFF.

The chain carries TRBV6-5 and TRBJ1-1; no reliable D call. The germline V gene has CDR1 MNHEY and CDR2 SVGAGI. There are 15 residues in the CDR3. Trimming took 4 bases from V and 1 from J, leaving 13 bases between them. The CDR3 loop is CASSFRRNANTEAFF. For the CDR3, the DNA is TGTGCCAGCAGTTTCCGGAGGAACGCGAACACTGAAGCTTTCTTT.

The chain combines TRBV6-2 or TRBV6-3 with TRBJ1-2; possibly TRBD1 for D (5 bases). Germline V lookup: CDR1 MNHEY, CDR2 SVGEGT. This CDR3 contains 15 residues. Trimming pared 6 bases from V and 8 bases from J, leaving 22 bases between. The CDR3: CASSSEPTGNQGYTF. CDR3 DNA sequence: TGTGCCAGCAGCTCTGAACCCACAGGAAATCAAGGCTACACCTTC.

The rearrangement links TRBV7-9 to TRBJ2-3, with 13 bases matching TRBD2. CDR3 length: 19 amino acids. Losses at the gene ends were 1 base for V and 0 bases for J; bases not matched to a gene: 7. From germline, CDR1 is SEHNR and CDR2 FQNEAQ (reference sequence). In DNA form, the CDR3 reads TGTGCCAGCAGCTTAGGACTAGCGGGGGGACCCACTAGCACAGATACGCAGTATTTT. It translates to CASSLGLAGGPTSTDTQYF.

This clone appeared a single time. The chain links TRBV28 to TRBJ1-1; no reliable D call. The CDR3 is 14 residues long. V was trimmed by 1 base and J by 3 bases, leaving 9 bases between them. CDR1 is MDHEN and CDR2 is SYDVKM in the germline V gene. The DNA of the CDR3 is TGTGCCAGCAGTTTATCCGGCGGTTACACTGAAGCTTTCTTT. Amino acids: CASSLSGGYTEAFF.

The table lists this clone with a few counts. The V call is TRBV7-6, the J call TRBJ2-1, with TRBD2 matching 8 bases. Unmatched junction bases numbered 8, after V lost 4 bases and J lost 6 bases. The length of the CDR3 is 15 residues. Germline V gene sequence: CDR1 SGHVS, CDR2 FNYEAQ. The CDR3, as DNA: TGTGCCAGCAGCTCGGGGGGGGTCGGGTCCAATGAGCAGTTCTTC. It encodes CASSSGGVGSNEQFF.

The genes are TRBV19 and TRBJ2-3, with TRBD1 matching 7 bases. Trimming removed 3 bases from V and 0 bases from J; junction bases left unmatched: 6. In germline, CDR1 is LNHDA, CDR2 SQIVND (reference sequence). This CDR3 region has 16 residues. As DNA, the CDR3 is TGTGCCAGTAGTATGAGGGGGCAGGGGAGCACAGATACGCAGTATTTT. Translating it yields CASSMRGQGSTDTQYF.

The V gene is TRBV6-1, the J gene TRBJ1-2, with D perhaps TRBD1 (5 bases). Germline CDR1 reads MNHNS; CDR2 reads SASEGT. The V gene lost 2 bases and the J gene lost 8 bases, with 12 bases spanning the gap. The CDR3 sequence is 13 residues long. CDR3 sequence: CASSESSGRGYTF. The DNA for the CDR3 is TGTGCCAGCAGTGAATCCTCAGGGAGGGGCTACACCTTC.

For the CDR3, the DNA is TGTGCCAGCAGTGAAGTCAGGGTTGGGTATGGCTACACCTTC. Translating it yields CASSEVRVGYGYTF. This sequence joins TRBV2 and TRBJ1-2, with D possibly being TRBD1 (5 bases). This CDR3 comprises 14 residues. V was cut by 1 base and J by 5 bases, with 11 bases left in between. Germline values: CDR1 SNHLY, CDR2 FYNNEI.